This T cell receptor beta chain was recovered during a study of cytomegalovirus exposure and HLA in healthy donors. Comments on this clone: Its antigen is currently unknown.

Findings and caveats of the study: Through in vitro validation, three CMV-associated chains were shown to be specific for CMV antigens. Cytomegalovirus-associated status was assigned to approximately 160 TCR beta chains.

Assay used: immunoSEQ multiplex PCR; TCRdb lists only in-frame clones, some missing. The top ten hold 1.5% to 1.9% of the sample, which has 60,000 to 85,000 clones, 94% seen once. Trimming left V 6 bases short and J 3 bases short, with 9 bases between. Germline V gene data show CDR1 as MDHEN and CDR2 as SYDVKM. CDR3 length equals 13 residues. The chain has TRBV28 and TRBJ2-1; no clear D gene. The clonotype originates from a man between 18 and 29 years old in good health and CMV-seropositive. Sample: PBMCs. This chain's CDR3 is CASRADFYNEQFF. The CDR3 coding sequence is TGTGCCAGCAGGGCCGACTTCTACAATGAGCAGTTCTTC.